Listed below are T cell receptor beta chains from one sample, sequenced in a study of blood T cells in healthy people across ages. TCRdb re-called the 5' RACE reads with MiXCR, one entry per CDR3 protein. There are more than 700,000 distinct CDR3 sequences in the sample; about 45% occur only once, and around 18% lies in the top ten. The sequenced sample consisted of blood. The receptors originated from an older man in good health. Each CDR3 is given with its conserved first and last residue. Each record gives: D gene, V gene, J gene, clone size, CDR3 protein, CDR3 DNA. D genes are given only for firm matches. The listing skips clone size in some rows; elsewhere it reads once, few, many or a size class.

>TRBD1|TRBV5-5|TRBJ2-1|NA
CASSLGQGYSNEQFF
TGTGCCAGCAGCTTGGGACAGGGGTACTCCAATGAGCAGTTCTTC
>NA|TRBV7-2|TRBJ2-7|NA
CASSVLGLTYEQYF
TGTGCCAGCAGCGTATTAGGTTTAACCTACGAGCAGTACTTC
>TRBD1|TRBV19|TRBJ2-1|NA
CTSSIFGDRFYNEQFF
TGTACCAGTAGTATCTTTGGGGACAGATTTTACAATGAGCAGTTCTTC
>NA|TRBV5-1|TRBJ2-3|NA
CASSANPGGGGDTQYF
TGCGCCAGCAGCGCGAACCCCGGGGGTGGCGGAGATACGCAGTATTTT
>TRBD1|TRBV5-1|TRBJ2-1|NA
CASYRTGDYNEQFF
TGCGCCAGCTACCGGACAGGGGACTACAATGAGCAGTTCTTC
>NA|TRBV20-1|TRBJ2-1|many
CSAARLGPYNEQFF
TGCAGTGCCGCAAGACTAGGTCCCTACAATGAGCAGTTCTTC
>NA|TRBV7-2|TRBJ2-1|NA
CASSLLGSRGTVADEFF
TGTGCCAGCAGCTTATTGGGGTCCCGGGGCACCGTAGCTGATGAGTTCTTC
>TRBD2|TRBV20-1|TRBJ2-5|NA
CSARGPLAGGETQYF
TGCAGTGCTAGGGGACCCCTAGCGGGGGGTGAGACCCAGTACTTC
>NA|TRBV5-1|TRBJ1-4|NA
CASRPQRNLANEKLFF
TGCGCCAGCCGGCCACAGCGAAATCTTGCTAATGAAAAACTGTTTTTT
>NA|TRBV6-2/TRBV6-3|TRBJ2-7|few
CASSYYQTYEQYF
TGTGCCAGCAGTTATTACCAAACCTACGAGCAGTACTTC
>NA|TRBV4-3|TRBJ2-1|NA
CASSQVYSYNEQFF
TGCGCCAGCAGCCAAGTTTACAGCTACAATGAGCAGTTCTTC
>NA|TRBV28|TRBJ2-7|NA
CASSSDSRPSLYEQYF
TGTGCCAGCAGTTCAGACAGCCGCCCCTCCCTCTACGAGCAGTACTTC
>TRBD1|TRBV3-1|TRBJ2-1|NA
CASSKDRGYNNEQFF
TGTGCCAGCAGCAAGGACAGGGGGTACAACAATGAGCAGTTCTTC
>NA|TRBV12-3/TRBV12-4|TRBJ1-1|few
CASIHDARNTEAFF
TGTGCCAGCATCCACGATGCGAGGAACACTGAAGCTTTCTTT
>TRBD2|TRBV5-1|TRBJ2-1|NA
CASSSTGTTNNEQFF
TGCGCCAGCAGCTCAACCGGGACTACAAACAATGAGCAGTTCTTC
>TRBD2|TRBV29-1|TRBJ2-3|few
CSVNPGLAVLTATDTQYF
TGCAGCGTAAACCCGGGACTAGCGGTACTAACTGCGACAGATACGCAGTATTTT